What follows are 18 T cell receptor beta chains derived from one specimen sequenced in a study of blood T cell repertoires in COVID-19. Here immunoSEQ multiplex PCR was the method, and the copy in TCRdb shows in-frame clones only, minus some. The table has 150,000 to 200,000 clones, 60% to 80% seen once. The sample was peripheral blood. These receptor sequences come from a woman aged 70-85 years with acute or convalescent COVID-19.

CDR3 coding DNA: TGTGCCAGCAGCTTCGACAGGGCCCAAAACAATTCACCCCTCCACTTT. Encoded protein: CASSFDRAQNNSPLHF. The genes are TRBV5-5 and TRBJ1-6, with 7 bases lining up with TRBD1. The J segment lost 7 bases and the V segment lost 2 bases, leaving 9 bases of the junction unmatched. This CDR3 contains 16 residues. Germline V gene sequence: CDR1 SGHKS, CDR2 YYEKEE (reference sequence).

The chain has TRBV29-1 and TRBJ1-4, with TRBD1 matching over 10 bases. This CDR3 is 13 amino acids long. Germline CDR1 reads SQVTM; CDR2 reads ANQGSEA. The J segment lost 11 bases and the V segment lost 6 bases, leaving 9 bases of the junction unmatched. The CDR3 spells CSVRQGAPGKLFF. The CDR3 nucleotides are TGCAGCGTCAGACAGGGGGCGCCAGGGAAACTGTTTTTT.

The J gene is TRBJ2-2, the V gene TRBV6-5; the D is unclear. The CDR3 length is 16 residues. Germline-derived CDR1 and CDR2 are MNHEY and SVGAGI. V lost 2 bases, J lost 1 base, and 11 bases lay in between. In DNA form, the CDR3 reads TGTGCCAGCAGTTACAGGCGGTCGTTGAACACCGGGGAGCTGTTTTTT. Its translation: CASSYRRSLNTGELFF.

J is TRBJ2-7 and V is TRBV2, with no clear D. Deletions cut 8 bases from V and 1 base from J, with 15 bases between. The CDR3 runs 14 residues. Germline V gene sequence: CDR1 SNHLY, CDR2 FYNNEI. The CDR3 protein is CASVPLQQSYEQYF. DNA for the CDR3: TGTGCCAGCGTCCCCTTACAGCAGTCCTACGAGCAGTACTTC.

In DNA form, the CDR3 reads TGTGCCAGCAGTTACTCGGGGGCTCGTGGGAACACTGAAGCTTTCTTT. It is translated as CASSYSGARGNTEAFF. The genes are TRBV6-6 and TRBJ1-1; a weak D match, TRBD1 (6 bases). V was cut by 0 bases and J by 1 base, with 12 bases left in between. The germline V gene has CDR1 MNHNY and CDR2 SVGAGI (reference sequence). The CDR3 length is 16 residues.

This clone was recorded only once. The V and J genes are TRBV18 and TRBJ2-5; 8 nucleotides match TRBD1. Germline loops: CDR1 KGHSH, CDR2 LQKENI. The CDR3 is 14 residues long. Germline trimming cut 3 bases from V and 4 bases from J; bases unmatched to any gene: 4. CDR3 sequence reads: CASSPPGGPETQYF. The CDR3 DNA follows: TGTGCCAGCTCACCTCCAGGGGGCCCAGAGACCCAGTACTTC.

The V call is TRBV5-1, the J call TRBJ2-7; possible D gene TRBD1, 6 bases. Trimming pared 4 bases from V and 2 bases from J, leaving 10 bases between. Germline loops: CDR1 SGHRS, CDR2 YFSETQ. The CDR3 extends over 13 amino acids. The CDR3 DNA is TGCGCCAGCAGCCGGGACATCGCCTACGAGCAGTACTTC. It encodes CASSRDIAYEQYF.

The rearrangement uses TRBV10-1 and TRBJ2-7, with D possibly TRBD1 on 5 matching bases. CDR1 is WNHNN and CDR2 is SYGVQD in the germline V gene (reference sequence). This CDR3 is 14 amino acids long. V lost 3 bases and J lost 2, with 11 bases in between. The CDR3: CASSETGLPYEQYF. For the CDR3, the DNA is TGCGCCAGCAGTGAAACAGGTCTCCCCTACGAGCAGTACTTC.

This clone came up once. The V gene is TRBV7-9, the J gene TRBJ2-3; TRBD1 matches at 9 bases. CDR1 is SEHNR, CDR2 FQNEAQ, per germline (reference sequence). V gave up 5 bases and J gave up 2 bases; unmatched junction bases: 8. There are 16 residues in the CDR3. CDR3 in amino acids: CASSTGTGKVTDTQYF. The DNA of the CDR3 is TGTGCCAGCAGCACCGGGACAGGGAAAGTCACAGATACGCAGTATTTT.

This clone was observed once. The V gene is TRBV19, the J gene TRBJ1-6, with a tentative D call TRBD1 (6 bases). CDR1 and CDR2 from the germline V gene are LNHDA and SQIVND (reference sequence). V was trimmed by 5 bases and J by 4 bases, leaving 21 bases between them. This CDR3 contains 18 residues. CDR3 bases: TGTGCCAGTAGTTCCATAGCAGGGGCCGATCGATATAATTCACCCCTCCACTTT. Residues: CASSSIAGADRYNSPLHF.

The V gene is TRBV5-1, the J gene TRBJ2-2; 8 bases agree with TRBD2. CDR3 length equals 16 residues. Germline values: CDR1 SGHRS, CDR2 YFSETQ. V shed 4 bases, J shed 5 bases, and the junction held 10 bases outside the gene matches. CDR3 nucleotides: TGCGCCAGCAGCCCGAGTCCTAGCGGGCAGACCGGGGAGCTGTTTTTT. Protein: CASSPSPSGQTGELFF.

The chain has TRBV27 and TRBJ2-7; 10 bases line up with TRBD2. Germline values: CDR1 MNHEY, CDR2 SMNVEV (reference sequence). J gave up 3 bases and V 5 bases, and 7 bases lay outside the gene matches. The CDR3 sequence is 15 residues long. The CDR3 loop reads CASSAPGLAIYEQYF. CDR3 nucleotide sequence: TGTGCCAGCAGTGCGCCGGGACTAGCGATCTACGAGCAGTACTTC.

At least ten counts were recorded for this clone. V is TRBV3-1 (or the pseudogene TRBV3-2) and J is TRBJ2-1; the match to TRBD2 covers 11 bases. CDR3 size: 18 residues. Germline CDR1 reads LGHDT; CDR2 reads YNNKEL (reference sequence). After removal of 5 bases from V and 5 bases from J, the junction contained 14 bases not matched to a gene. The CDR3 is CASSKYLAGGPPDNEQFF. In DNA, the CDR3 is TGTGCCAGCAGCAAGTACCTAGCGGGAGGACCCCCCGACAATGAGCAGTTCTTC.

The chain recombines TRBV7-9 with TRBJ1-1, with 7 bases matching TRBD1. CDR3 size: 17 residues. Germline V gene lookup returns CDR1 SEHNR and CDR2 FQNEAQ (reference sequence). With 0 bases clipped from V and 1 base from J, the junction kept 8 bases outside the gene matches. The CDR3 DNA sequence: TGTGCCAGCAGCTTAGCCCGGGACAGTTCGGGGAACACTGAAGCTTTCTTT. Amino acid sequence: CASSLARDSSGNTEAFF.

The gene calls are TRBV19 and TRBJ2-7; TRBD2 matches at 7 bases. This CDR3 has 15 residues. V lost 5 bases and J lost 0; bases outside the gene matches: 7. CDR1 is LNHDA and CDR2 is SQIVND in the germline V gene (reference sequence). CDR3 nucleotide sequence: TGTGCCAGTAGTCTAAGCGGGGAGTTCTCCTACGAGCAGTACTTC. Protein product: CASSLSGEFSYEQYF.

The sample holds one count of this clone. The genes are TRBV7-8 and TRBJ2-7; 9 positions agree with TRBD2. V was pared by 5 bases and J by 3 bases, with 8 bases of the junction left unmatched. Germline loops: CDR1 SGHVS, CDR2 FQNEAQ. The CDR3 has 15 amino acids. The CDR3 DNA follows: TGTGCCAGCAGCCCTCGTTTTAGCGGGAGCTACGAGCAGTACTTC. Its translation is CASSPRFSGSYEQYF.

The chain is built from TRBV19 and TRBJ2-2; 7 bases align to TRBD2. The J segment lost 5 bases and the V segment lost 1 base, leaving 1 base of the junction unmatched. Germline V gene data show CDR1 as LNHDA and CDR2 as SQIVND (reference sequence). CDR3 length: 14 amino acids. CDR3 amino acids: CASSIAGRTGELFF. The CDR3 nucleotides are TGTGCCAGTAGTATAGCCGGGAGGACCGGGGAGCTGTTTTTT. The whole variable domain, filled in from reference TRBV19 and TRBJ2-2, reads DGGITQSPKYLFRKEGQNVTLSCEQNLNHDAMYWYRQDPGQGLRLIYYSQIVNDFQKGDIAEGYSVSREKKESFPLTVTSAQKNPTAFYLCASSIAGRTGELFFGEGSRLTVL.

The chain recombines TRBV6-6 with TRBJ1-2; 9 bases are a match to TRBD1. The germline V gene encodes CDR1 MNHNY and CDR2 SVGAGI (reference sequence). CDR3 length equals 14 residues. J gave up 8 bases and V 5 bases, and 9 bases lay outside the gene matches. The chain's CDR3 is CASSPPGQGSGYTF. The CDR3 coding sequence is TGTGCCAGCAGTCCCCCGGGACAGGGATCGGGCTACACCTTC.